The 23 T cell receptor beta chains given below trace back to one sample, sequenced in a study of T cell responses to AZD1222 COVID-19 vaccine. Libraries were prepared by immunoSEQ multiplex PCR; TCRdb keeps only in-frame clonotypes and omits some of them. The table includes about 90,000 clones, approximately 89% detected once. The material was peripheral blood, obtained on day 0 of AZD1222 vaccination. These receptors all stem from an adult in good health.

The J gene is TRBJ1-2, the V gene TRBV6-1, with 9 nucleotides matching TRBD1. This CDR3 is 15 amino acids long. In germline, CDR1 is MNHNS, CDR2 SASEGT. The V and J ends lost 1 base and 4 bases, in that order; junction bases with no gene match: 4. CDR3 in amino acids: CASSEGGQGTYGYTF. DNA for the CDR3: TGTGCCAGCAGTGAAGGCGGACAGGGGACCTATGGCTACACCTTC.

This chain joins TRBV5-5 and TRBJ1-1; the match to TRBD1 covers 7 bases. Trimming removed 0 bases from V and 4 bases from J; junction bases left unmatched: 15. CDR3 size: 18 residues. Germline V gene data show CDR1 as SGHKS and CDR2 as YYEKEE (reference sequence). CDR3 DNA sequence: TGTGCCAGCAGCTTGGCCCCGGGACAGAATATTAAGGGCACTGAAGCTTTCTTT. Residues: CASSLAPGQNIKGTEAFF. Supplemented by reference TRBV5-5 and TRBJ1-1, the full variable domain reads DAGVTQSPTHLIKTRGQQVTLRCSPISGHKSVSWYQQVLGQGPQFIFQYYEKEERGRGNFPDRFSARQFPNYSSELNVNALLLGDSALYLCASSLAPGQNIKGTEAFFGQGTRLTVV.

The chain recombines TRBV7-9 with TRBJ1-2; weak D call: TRBD1 (5 bases). The ends were cut back, 4 bases at V and 2 bases at J, with 14 bases in the middle. From germline, CDR1 is SEHNR and CDR2 FQNEAQ (reference sequence). The CDR3 is made up of 15 amino acids. Here the CDR3 reads CASSYVGGGNYGYTF. The DNA for the CDR3 is TGTGCCAGCAGCTACGTCGGGGGAGGAAACTATGGCTACACCTTC.

The chain employs TRBV14 and TRBJ1-5; D is possibly TRBD1 (6 bases). Looked up from germline, CDR1 is SGHDN and CDR2 is FVKESK. Deletions cut 4 bases from V and 0 bases from J, with 19 bases between. This CDR3 has 18 amino acids. CDR3 DNA sequence: TGTGCCAGCAGCCTCCGAGACAGGAGAAGTCTTAGCAATCAGCCCCAGCATTTT. This translates into CASSLRDRRSLSNQPQHF.

This chain connects TRBV4-2 to TRBJ2-7; D is possibly TRBD1 (5 bases). V shed 1 base and J shed 6 bases, with 19 bases lying between them. From germline, CDR1 is LGHNA and CDR2 YNFKEQ. This CDR3 has 16 residues. The CDR3 sequence is CASSQGAAGSLSEQYF. The CDR3 nucleotides are TGTGCCAGCAGCCAAGGGGCGGCAGGGTCGCTCAGCGAGCAGTACTTC.

The chain couples TRBV2 to TRBJ1-2; 7 nucleotides align to TRBD1. The CDR3 has 17 amino acids. V lost 2 bases and J lost 3; bases outside the gene matches: 12. Germline values: CDR1 SNHLY, CDR2 FYNNEI. CDR3 nucleotide sequence: TGTGCCAGCAGTGAACCCGGGACAGTCCACCACCACTATGGCTACACCTTC. Translation gives CASSEPGTVHHHYGYTF.

This clone came up a few times. V and J are TRBV5-6 and TRBJ1-4, with D possibly TRBD1 on 6 matching bases. Germline CDR1 and CDR2: SGHDT and YYEEEE. This CDR3 has 14 amino acids. Trimming pared 1 base from V and 8 bases from J, leaving 12 bases between. The CDR3 sequence: CASSLRGREEKLFF. The CDR3 DNA reads as TGTGCCAGCAGCTTGCGGGGGCGAGAGGAAAAACTGTTTTTT. Based on the CDR3 plus reference TRBV5-6 and TRBJ1-4, the full variable domain is DAGVTQSPTHLIKTRGQQVTLRCSPKSGHDTVSWYQQALGQGPQFIFQYYEEEERQRGNFPDRFSGHQFPNYSSELNVNALLLGDSALYLCASSLRGREEKLFFGSGTQLSVL.

This rearrangement joins TRBV5-1 to TRBJ1-1, with D possibly matching TRBD1 (5 bases). Germline values: CDR1 SGHRS, CDR2 YFSETQ. This CDR3 is 15 amino acids long. V lost 0 bases, J lost 1 base, and 10 bases lay in between. CDR3 protein: CASSLGARANTEAFF. The CDR3 bases are TGCGCCAGCAGCTTGGGAGCCAGGGCGAACACTGAAGCTTTCTTT.

The CDR3: CASSRESSGNEQFF. In DNA form, the CDR3 reads TGCGCCAGCAGCCGCGAGAGCTCGGGCAATGAGCAGTTCTTC. The genes are TRBV5-1 and TRBJ2-1; D ambiguous. V was cut by 4 bases and J by 6 bases, with 14 bases left in between. CDR1 and CDR2 (germline): SGHRS, YFSETQ. CDR3 length equals 14 residues.

The V gene is TRBV7-2, the J gene TRBJ2-1; maybe TRBD2 (6 bases). Between the trimmed V and J ends, which lost 5 bases and 4 bases, there was a span of 27 bases. Per the germline V gene, CDR1 is SGHTA and CDR2 is FQGNSA. The CDR3 runs to 19 residues. The CDR3 spells CASSQRDWFGLASYNEQFF. The CDR3 DNA is TGTGCCAGCAGCCAAAGAGATTGGTTTGGGCTAGCGAGTTACAATGAGCAGTTCTTC.

This clone was seen a few times. The chain employs TRBV6-5 and TRBJ1-3; D remains ambiguous. The CDR3 has 14 residues. The V and J ends lost 5 bases and 6 bases respectively, with 14 bases between them. Germline-derived CDR1 and CDR2 are MNHEY and SVGAGI. The CDR3 spells CASSNTRGANTIYF. The CDR3 region has the DNA TGTGCCAGCAGTAATACCCGAGGAGCAAACACCATATATTTT.

V gene TRBV10-1 combines with J gene TRBJ2-1; D possibly corresponds to TRBD1 (5 bases). The CDR3 covers 13 residues. Per the germline V gene, CDR1 is WNHNN and CDR2 is SYGVQD (reference sequence). The V and J ends lost 7 bases and 7 bases respectively, with 14 bases between them. The CDR3 DNA reads as TGCGCCAGCACCCGACCGACAGATAATGAGCAGTTCTTC. Its protein is CASTRPTDNEQFF.

In this sample, this clone turned up once. The chain has TRBV19 and TRBJ2-7; no clear D. Trimming left V 1 base short and J 0 bases short, with 10 bases between. The CDR3 totals 15 residues. The germline V gene has CDR1 LNHDA and CDR2 SQIVND (reference sequence). The CDR3 bases are TGTGCCAGTAGTATAGGCCGCCGAAGCTCCTACGAGCAGTACTTC. This sequence encodes CASSIGRRSSYEQYF.

The rearrangement links TRBV5-1 to TRBJ1-4; TRBD1 matches 8 bases. The CDR3 covers 14 residues. The V segment lost 7 bases and the J segment 6 bases; nucleotides outside the gene matches: 8. CDR1 and CDR2 (germline): SGHRS, YFSETQ. The CDR3: CASGSGTGYEKLFF. The CDR3 DNA reads TGCGCCAGCGGGTCCGGGACAGGCTATGAAAAACTGTTTTTT.

The chain links TRBV5-6 to TRBJ1-3; the D gene is possibly TRBD1 (5 bases). Trimming shortened V by 1 base and J by 2 bases, and 19 bases separated the two germline ends. Germline V gene data show CDR1 as SGHDT and CDR2 as YYEEEE. The CDR3 length is 18 residues. The CDR3 here is CASSLTYRTSRTGNTIYF. The CDR3 coding sequence is TGTGCCAGCAGCTTGACGTATAGGACATCTCGGACTGGAAACACCATATATTTT.

V usage is TRBV2 and J usage is TRBJ2-3; the D is unclear. CDR3 size: 15 residues. The V gene lost 4 bases and the J gene lost 0 bases, with 11 bases spanning the gap. From germline, CDR1 is SNHLY and CDR2 FYNNEI. The DNA of the CDR3 is TGTGCCAGCAGTGCGGGCGCCACTAGCACAGATACGCAGTATTTT. Translating gives CASSAGATSTDTQYF.

The chain combines TRBV7-9 with TRBJ1-2; TRBD1 matches 10 bases. J lost 8 bases, V lost 5 bases, and 5 bases had no gene match. This CDR3 region has 13 residues. The V gene's germline CDR1 is SEHNR and CDR2 FQNEAQ (reference sequence). CDR3 in DNA: TGTGCCAGCAGCCCGACAGGGGGCGACGGCTACACCTTC. Its protein is CASSPTGGDGYTF. Together with reference TRBV7-9 and TRBJ1-2, the CDR3 gives the full variable domain: DTGVSQNPRHKITKRGQNVTFRCDPISEHNRLYWYRQTLGQGPEFLTYFQNEAQLEKSRLLSDRFSAERPKGSFSTLEIQRTEQGDSAMYLCASSPTGGDGYTFGSGTRLTVV.

V is TRBV5-6 and J is TRBJ1-6; TRBD1 agrees at 7 bases. This CDR3 has 17 amino acids. CDR1 SGHDT and CDR2 YYEEEE come from the germline V gene. Unmatched junction bases numbered 15, after V lost 7 bases and J lost 5 bases. The CDR3 nucleotides read TGTGCCAGCTCAGAAGGTCCGCAGGGGGGCCATAATTCACCCCTCCACTTT. Its protein is CASSEGPQGGHNSPLHF.

This chain connects TRBV4-2 to TRBJ2-3, with D possibly matching TRBD2 (6 bases). The CDR3 spans 15 residues. Between the trimmed V and J ends, which lost 3 bases and 2 bases, there was a span of 12 bases. Per germline, CDR1 LGHNA and CDR2 YNFKEQ. In nucleotides, the CDR3 is TGTGCCAGCAGCCAGGGACTGGATATCACAGATACGCAGTATTTT. Protein product: CASSQGLDITDTQYF.

The V and J genes are TRBV5-1 and TRBJ2-7; 7 bases align to TRBD1. The germline gives CDR1 SGHRS, CDR2 YFSETQ. Trimming cost V 1 base and J 0 bases; bases outside gene matches: 7. This CDR3 spans 16 amino acids. The CDR3: CASSLRWGQSSYEQYF. The DNA for the CDR3 is TGCGCCAGCAGCTTGAGGTGGGGACAGAGCTCCTACGAGCAGTACTTC.

This chain joins TRBV7-9 and TRBJ1-4; D might be TRBD1 (6 bases). Trimming took off 5 bases at V and 5 bases at J, with 15 bases between the two ends. The CDR3 loop spans 15 amino acids. The germline V gene encodes CDR1 SEHNR and CDR2 FQNEAQ (reference sequence). The CDR3 sequence: CASSPEDRINEKLFF. DNA for the CDR3: TGTGCCAGCAGCCCTGAGGACAGAATCAATGAAAAACTGTTTTTT.

The chain couples TRBV4-1 to TRBJ1-1, with TRBD1 identical over 11 bases. With V trimmed by 3 bases and J by 4 bases, 1 base remained unmatched. The CDR3 consists of 14 residues. CDR1 is MGHRA, CDR2 YSYEKL, per germline. CDR3 sequence reads: CASSHGTGGTEAFF. For the CDR3, the DNA is TGCGCCAGCAGCCATGGGACAGGGGGCACTGAAGCTTTCTTT.

The gene calls are TRBV6-6 and TRBJ2-3; no reliable D call. The CDR3 has 12 residues. The ends were cut back, 10 bases at V and 4 bases at J, with 12 bases in the middle. The germline V gene has CDR1 MNHNY and CDR2 SVGAGI (reference sequence). CDR3 coding DNA: TGTGCCACTAAGGCCTCGGCAGATACGCAGTATTTT. This sequence encodes CATKASADTQYF.